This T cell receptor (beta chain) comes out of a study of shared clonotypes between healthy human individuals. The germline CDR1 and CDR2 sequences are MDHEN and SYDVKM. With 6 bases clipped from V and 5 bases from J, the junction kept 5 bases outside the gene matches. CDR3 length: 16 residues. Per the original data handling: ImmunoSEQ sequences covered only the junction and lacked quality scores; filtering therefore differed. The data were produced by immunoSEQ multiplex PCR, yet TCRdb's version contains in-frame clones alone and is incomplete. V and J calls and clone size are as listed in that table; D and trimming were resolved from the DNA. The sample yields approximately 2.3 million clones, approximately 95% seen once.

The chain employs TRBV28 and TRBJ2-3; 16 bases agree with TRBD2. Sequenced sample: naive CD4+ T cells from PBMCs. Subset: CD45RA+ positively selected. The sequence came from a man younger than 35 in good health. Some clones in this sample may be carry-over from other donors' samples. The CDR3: CASSGGLAGGGDTQYF. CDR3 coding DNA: TGTGCCAGCAGCGGGGGACTAGCGGGAGGGGGAGATACGCAGTATTTT.